This T cell receptor beta chain was obtained from a study of cytomegalovirus exposure and HLA in healthy donors. This clone was counted a few times. In the PCR, 60 Vbeta and 13 Jbeta primers were used. The table came from immunoSEQ multiplex PCR; TCRdb's copy has only in-frame clones and leaves some out. The sample includes 130,000 to 150,000 clones, 9.4% seen only once; the top ten take roughly 1.9%. This CDR3 has 14 residues. The germline CDR1 and CDR2 sequences are SGHDT and YYEEEE. After removal of 4 bases from V and 4 bases from J, the junction contained 7 bases not matched to a gene. The sequenced sample was PBMCs. The clonotype comes from a male donor in good health and CMV-seronegative. This chain links TRBV5-6 with TRBJ2-7; 8 bases are a match to TRBD2. CDR3: CASSRGLEPYEQYF. The CDR3 DNA is TGTGCCAGCAGCAGGGGACTAGAGCCGTACGAGCAGTACTTC. Full variable domain (remainder filled in from reference TRBV5-6 and TRBJ2-7): DAGVTQSPTHLIKTRGQQVTLRCSPKSGHDTVSWYQQALGQGPQFIFQYYEEEERQRGNFPDRFSGHQFPNYSSELNVNALLLGDSALYLCASSRGLEPYEQYFGPGTRLTVT.